These 10 T cell receptor beta chains came from one sample sequenced in a study of blood T cell repertoires in COVID-19. Data came from immunoSEQ multiplex PCR; TCRdb stores just in-frame clones and leaves some out. The sample lists 190,000 or so clones; approximately 85% were seen once. Sequencing used peripheral blood. Receptors were obtained from a woman older than 75 with acute or convalescent COVID-19.

This chain connects TRBV29-1 to TRBJ2-3; no reliable D call. The germline V gene encodes CDR1 SQVTM and CDR2 ANQGSEA. Trimming took off 0 bases at V and 4 bases at J, with 8 bases between the two ends. The CDR3 is 13 residues long. CDR3 loop: CSVEEAGPDTQYF. DNA for the CDR3: TGCAGCGTTGAAGAAGCTGGGCCAGATACGCAGTATTTT.

The rearrangement uses TRBV20-1 and TRBJ2-1; possible D gene TRBD1, 5 bases. The CDR3 runs 11 residues. Germline V lookup: CDR1 DFQATT, CDR2 SNEGSKA (reference sequence). V lost 2 bases to trimming and J lost 12 bases, with 11 bases between them. CDR3 protein: CSARIPQGQFF. In DNA form, the CDR3 reads TGCAGTGCTAGAATACCGCAGGGGCAGTTCTTC.

This clone was detected once. V gene TRBV2 combines with J gene TRBJ1-1, with no clear D. Germline loops: CDR1 SNHLY, CDR2 FYNNEI. V gave up 1 base and J gave up 10 bases, with 13 bases separating them. The CDR3 consists of 13 residues. The CDR3 protein is CASSEVTTGGAFF. The CDR3 DNA is TGTGCCAGCAGTGAAGTGACGACCGGCGGAGCTTTCTTT.

The chain combines TRBV5-4 with TRBJ1-1, with 8 bases aligning to TRBD1. V was clipped by 6 bases and J by 3 bases; unmatched bases: 10. The CDR3 is 15 residues long. Germline V lookup: CDR1 SGHNT, CDR2 YYREEE (reference sequence). The CDR3 DNA sequence: TGTGCCAGCAACCCGGACAGGGCAGGGTACACTGAAGCTTTCTTT. This translates into CASNPDRAGYTEAFF.

This clone was picked up one time. The rearrangement joins TRBV4-1 to TRBJ2-5, with 8 positions matching TRBD2. Germline V gives CDR1 MGHRA, CDR2 YSYEKL. With V trimmed by 3 bases and J by 4 bases, 10 bases remained unmatched. The CDR3 contains 16 residues. CDR3 nucleotides: TGCGCCAGCAGCCACAGTTCGGGACTAGACGGAGAGACCCAGTACTTC. Translation gives CASSHSSGLDGETQYF.

CDR3 protein: CASSLGSPSNQPQHF. The DNA for the CDR3 is TGCGCCAGCAGCTTGGGCAGTCCAAGCAATCAGCCCCAGCATTTT. The V gene is TRBV5-1, the J gene TRBJ1-5; no definite D call. V dropped 0 bases and J dropped 1 base, with 8 bases sitting between them. CDR1 SGHRS and CDR2 YFSETQ come from the germline V gene. The CDR3 runs to 15 residues.

This sequence joins TRBV7-2 and TRBJ2-3; 10 bases match TRBD2. This CDR3 has 15 amino acids. CDR1 and CDR2 (germline): SGHTA, FQGNSA. Trimming cost V 7 bases and J 3 bases; bases outside gene matches: 7. In DNA, the CDR3 is TGTGCCAGCACCTTGGGACTAGCGAGTACAGATACGCAGTATTTT. Its translation is CASTLGLASTDTQYF.

The chain has TRBV5-5 and TRBJ2-7, with D hard to call. Germline lookup yields CDR1 SGHKS and CDR2 YYEKEE (reference sequence). Trimming shortened V by 0 bases and J by 0 bases, and 10 bases separated the two germline ends. The CDR3 is 15 amino acids. The CDR3 nucleotides read TGTGCCAGCAGCTTGGGTGGCGGTAGCTCCTACGAGCAGTACTTC. The encoded protein is CASSLGGGSSYEQYF.

V and J are TRBV15 and TRBJ2-1; TRBD1 matches 8 bases. CDR3 length: 15 residues. Germline CDR1 reads LNHNV; CDR2 reads YYDKDF (reference sequence). V lost 0 bases to trimming and J lost 8 bases; unmatched junction nucleotides: 6. The CDR3 DNA reads TGTGCCACCAGCAGAGACCCCAAGGACAGGGATGAGCAGTTCTTC. Amino acids: CATSRDPKDRDEQFF.

The chain has TRBV7-2 and TRBJ2-1; 8 bases are a match to TRBD2. V shed 3 bases and J 2 bases; nucleotides not matched to a gene: 3. This CDR3 region has 15 residues. Germline-derived CDR1 and CDR2 are SGHTA and FQGNSA. The CDR3 is CASSFFSGTYNEQFF. The CDR3 DNA follows: TGTGCCAGCAGCTTCTTTAGCGGGACCTACAATGAGCAGTTCTTC.